A selection of T cell receptor beta chains follows, all from one sample in a study of shared clonotypes between healthy human individuals. Profiling relied on immunoSEQ multiplex PCR, and the TCRdb table lists in-frame clones only, not all of them. The sample carries 2 million to 2.5 million clones, around 93% recorded once. The sequenced sample consisted of naive CD4+ T cells from PBMCs. The receptors come from a man aged 18 to 29 in good health. Some clones in this sample may be carry-over from other donors' samples. The CDR3 runs from the conserved cysteine through the conserved F or W. Fields, in order: V gene, D gene, clone size, J gene, CDR3 protein, CDR3 DNA. D genes are given only for firm matches. Clone sizes are given selectively: once, few, many, or a class where the clone is expanded.

>TRBV27|TRBD2|-|TRBJ2-1
CASTPPASGYNEQFF
TGTGCCAGCACCCCCCCGGCTAGCGGATACAATGAGCAGTTCTTC
>TRBV12-5|TRBD1|-|TRBJ2-2
CASGKTGSTGELFF
TGTGCTAGTGGAAAGACAGGGAGCACCGGGGAGCTGTTTTTT
>TRBV10-3|-|-|TRBJ2-7
CAISVDYLVGQYF
TGTGCCATCAGCGTTGACTATCTCGTCGGGCAGTACTTC
>TRBV5-1|-|-|TRBJ1-1
CASGGIFEDTEAFF
TGCGCCAGCGGCGGGATTTTTGAGGACACTGAAGCTTTCTTT
>TRBV5-4|-|-|TRBJ1-2
CASSLGAPPNYGYTF
TGTGCCAGCAGCCTGGGGGCTCCTCCCAACTATGGCTACACCTTC
>TRBV2|-|-|TRBJ1-2
CASSPQDGYTF
TGTGCCAGCAGCCCCCAGGATGGCTACACCTTC
>TRBV5-1|-|-|TRBJ2-6
CASSFLQDSGANVLTF
TGCGCCAGCAGCTTCCTACAGGACTCTGGGGCCAACGTCCTGACTTTC
>TRBV7-2|-|-|TRBJ2-3
CASSLRSQGDTQYF
TGTGCCAGCAGCTTAAGGAGCCAGGGAGATACGCAGTATTTT
>TRBV4-1|TRBD1|-|TRBJ1-1
CASSQDLYRGTEAFF
TGCGCCAGCAGCCAAGATCTTTACAGGGGTACTGAAGCTTTCTTT
>TRBV9|TRBD1|-|TRBJ2-5
CASSAGQQKETQYF
TGTGCCAGCAGCGCGGGACAGCAAAAAGAGACCCAGTACTTC
>TRBV28|-|-|TRBJ1-5
CASSRGNQPQHF
TGTGCCAGCAGTCGAGGCAATCAGCCCCAGCATTTT
>TRBV5-1|TRBD2|-|TRBJ2-5
CASSLGTSGTQETQYF
TGCGCCAGCAGCCTGGGGACTAGCGGGACGCAAGAGACCCAGTACTTC
>TRBV5-4|TRBD2|-|TRBJ2-2
CASSSRLAGVTGELFF
TGTGCCAGCAGCTCACGACTAGCGGGGGTTACCGGGGAGCTGTTTTTT
>TRBV5-4|TRBD2|few|TRBJ2-7
CASQRGSEYEQYF
TGTGCCAGCCAGCGGGGATCGGAGTACGAGCAGTACTTC